This record concerns one TCR beta chain sequence. Its matching antigen is unknown. Researchers ran the PCR with 60 Vbeta and 13 Jbeta primers. The method was immunoSEQ multiplex PCR; TCRdb's version includes in-frame clones alone and lacks a portion of them. This sample has about 130,000 clones; roughly 84% occur once, and the top ten carry approximately 3%. The data derive from a study of cytomegalovirus exposure and HLA in healthy donors. Looking at the study overall: Ancestry clustering placed roughly 86% of 350 to 500 genotyped donors in the Caucasian-associated cluster. Findings and caveats of the study: In a later analysis, HLA-C alleles had the fewest associated TCRs, DRB1 alleles the most. Data from an earlier analysis indicated that most TCR beta V segments were productive either about 90% or about 30% of the time.

Each donor was nominally healthy when sampled (though unrecorded immune exposures were likely). The CDR3 has 17 amino acids. V shed 5 bases, J shed 5 bases, and the junction held 10 bases outside the gene matches. The germline V gene encodes CDR1 SEHNR and CDR2 FQNEAQ (reference sequence). This chain links TRBV7-9 with TRBJ1-6; 9 bases line up with TRBD1. What was sequenced was PBMCs. This sequence was found in a woman under 30 in good health and CMV-seropositive. CDR3 loop: CASSTRIRTGDNSPLHF. DNA for the CDR3: TGTGCCAGCAGCACTAGGATCCGGACAGGGGATAATTCACCCCTCCACTTT. The complete variable domain, with remaining parts taken from reference TRBV7-9 and TRBJ1-6, reads DTGVSQNPRHKITKRGQNVTFRCDPISEHNRLYWYRQTLGQGPEFLTYFQNEAQLEKSRLLSDRFSAERPKGSFSTLEIQRTEQGDSAMYLCASSTRIRTGDNSPLHFGNGTRLTVT.